What follows describes a single T cell receptor (beta chain). This clone was detected once. Its target antigen remains unknown. The record has no base qualities; no much larger clone is one base away. These data originate in a study of T cells in localized non-small cell lung cancer (dated by TCRdb to 2020 to 2022). With regard to the full study: The study analyzed T cell repertoires of a few hundred early-stage NSCLC patients, comparing tumors and uninvolved tumor-adjacent lungs. The cohort consisted of approximately 240 treatment-naive NSCLC patients whose localized lung tumors had been resected. NSCLC patients had a mean age of roughly 64 years, and around 130 were male and around 99 female. Here is what the overall study found, with its caveats: Because the study design was exploratory, TCR variables were selected using unadjusted p-values without false-discovery rate correction. Uninvolved tumor-adjacent lung showed the highest T cell clonality, higher than tumor, which suggests more focused antigenic responses in the adjacent lung. Multi-region tumor sequencing was not performed, so intratumor heterogeneity could not be excluded. Higher T cell density in blood was associated with longer overall survival, whereas higher clonality in adjacent lung was associated with shorter survival. Of the top 100 tumor clones, a median of approximately 60 were detected in paired uninvolved adjacent lung; under 35 were also among that lung's top 100.

Measured from the cysteine to the phenylalanine, the CDR3 is 15 residues long. Only the CDR3 DNA stays, 45 bases, in frame from base 1. CDR1 and CDR2 are read off the germline V gene as MNHEY and SVGAGI. At the junction V is shortened by 6 bases and J by 2 bases, with 14 bases in between. TCR beta CDR3 regions were sequenced from DNA using the immunoSEQ Assay. Under the source paper's analysis protocol: T cell density was computed as TCR beta template counts normalized to usable DNA estimated by amplifying housekeeping genes. Using the preseqR package, richness was estimated by extrapolating to 120,000 templates for tissue samples and 400,000 templates for PBMC samples. Clonality was defined by subtracting Pielou's evenness from one. Tissue-enriched TCRs were identified by differential abundance testing using productive amino-acid clonotypes, minimum total count 5 and alpha 0.1. Repertoire overlap between compartments was quantified with the Jaccard Index and Morisita Overlap Index. GLIPH grouped TCR beta CDR3s together with public tetramer-defined viral CDR3s, and a viral motif had to include at least three viral sequences and show V-gene enrichment. TCRdb holds this immuneACCESS table with in-frame rearrangements only. Some clones are missing; in checked studies, unresolved V genes explain under half, and the rest has no known cause. That table supplies the V and J calls and clone size; D and trimming were determined from the DNA. Across this sample there are around 36,000 clones, with about 86% seen only once. Approximately 7% of the sample comes from the top ten.

At diagnosis, peripheral blood, uninvolved tumor-adjacent lung and tumor were collected and were preserved as a mix of fresh-frozen and FFPE material. Blood samples were analyzed as peripheral blood mononuclear cells for TCR repertoire profiling. The specimen comprised peripheral blood mononuclear cells, sampled before any cancer treatment. The receptor comes from a male donor older than 55 with stage II lung adenocarcinoma. The chain uses TRBV6-5 and TRBJ1-3; the D segment could be TRBD1, given 6 matching bases. The DNA sequence follows: TGTGCCAGCAGCCGGGGGCAAAAGGCTGGAAACACCATATATTTT. Its product reads: CASSRGQKAGNTIYF.